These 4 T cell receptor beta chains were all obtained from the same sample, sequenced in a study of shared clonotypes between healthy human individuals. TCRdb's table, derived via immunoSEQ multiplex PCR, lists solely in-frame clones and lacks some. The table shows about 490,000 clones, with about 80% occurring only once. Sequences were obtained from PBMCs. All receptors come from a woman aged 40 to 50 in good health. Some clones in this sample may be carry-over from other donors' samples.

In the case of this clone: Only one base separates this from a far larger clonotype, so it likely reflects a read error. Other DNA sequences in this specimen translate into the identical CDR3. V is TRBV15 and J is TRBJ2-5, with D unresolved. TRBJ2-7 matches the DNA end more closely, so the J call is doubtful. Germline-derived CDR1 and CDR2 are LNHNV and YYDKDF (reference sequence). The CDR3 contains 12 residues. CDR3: CATSRDEDEQYF. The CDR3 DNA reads TGTGCCACCAGCAGAGATGAAGACGAGCAGTACTTC.

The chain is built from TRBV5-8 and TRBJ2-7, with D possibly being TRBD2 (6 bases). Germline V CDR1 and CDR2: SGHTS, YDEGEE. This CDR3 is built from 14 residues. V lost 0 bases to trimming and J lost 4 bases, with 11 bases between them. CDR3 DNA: TGTGCCAGCAGCTTGGCGGGAGATTCTTACGAGCAGTACTTC. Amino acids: CASSLAGDSYEQYF.

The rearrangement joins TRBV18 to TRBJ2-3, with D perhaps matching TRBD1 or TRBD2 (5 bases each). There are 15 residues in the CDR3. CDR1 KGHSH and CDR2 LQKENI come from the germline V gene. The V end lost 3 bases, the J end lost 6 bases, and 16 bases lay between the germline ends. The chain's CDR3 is CASSPGSGAADTQYF. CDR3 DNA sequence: TGTGCCAGCTCACCGGGGTCCGGGGCTGCGGATACGCAGTATTTT. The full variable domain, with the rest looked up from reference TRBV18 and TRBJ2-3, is NAGVMQNPRHLVRRRGQEARLRCSPMKGHSHVYWYRQLPEEGLKFMVYLQKENIIDESGMPKERFSAEFPKEGPSILRIQQVVRGDSAAYFCASSPGSGAADTQYFGPGTRLTVL.

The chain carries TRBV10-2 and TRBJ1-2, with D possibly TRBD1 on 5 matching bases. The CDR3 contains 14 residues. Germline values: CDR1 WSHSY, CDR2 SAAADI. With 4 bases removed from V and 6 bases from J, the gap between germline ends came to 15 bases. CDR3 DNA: TGCGCCAGCAGTGGCCGTCTGGGAGGGGATGGCTACACCTTC. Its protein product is CASSGRLGGDGYTF.